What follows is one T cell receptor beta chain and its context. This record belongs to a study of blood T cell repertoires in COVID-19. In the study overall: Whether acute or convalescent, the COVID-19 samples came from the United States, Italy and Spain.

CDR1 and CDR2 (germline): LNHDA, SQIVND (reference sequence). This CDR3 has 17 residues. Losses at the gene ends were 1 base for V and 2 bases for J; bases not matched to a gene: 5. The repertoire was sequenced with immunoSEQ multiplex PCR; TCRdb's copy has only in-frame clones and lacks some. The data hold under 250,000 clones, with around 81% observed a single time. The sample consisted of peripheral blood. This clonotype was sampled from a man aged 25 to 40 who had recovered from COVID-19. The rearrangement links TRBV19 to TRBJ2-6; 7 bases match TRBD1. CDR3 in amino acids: CASSIGTGDTGANVLTF. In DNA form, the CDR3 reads TGTGCCAGTAGTATAGGAACAGGGGACACTGGGGCCAACGTCCTGACTTTC.